This is a list of T cell receptor beta chains from one sample in a study of blood T cell repertoires in COVID-19. The assay was immunoSEQ multiplex PCR, and TCRdb's table has in-frame clones only and misses some. The table records 25,000 to 30,000 clones, approximately 88% of them present only once. The sample was peripheral blood. Source of these receptors: a human donor in a cohort sampled during active COVID-19. Both conserved end residues are part of each CDR3. A D gene is named only where the DNA matches it firmly. Size tells how often a clone was seen (once, few, many) or the class of an expanded clone, and some rows leave it out.

j_gene,d_gene,abundance,v_gene,CDR3nt,CDR3aa
TRBJ2-3,TRBD1,NA,TRBV3-1/TRBV3-2,TGTGCCAGCAGCCAAAGAGTGGGACAGGGTAGGACAGATACGCAGTATTTT,CASSQRVGQGRTDTQYF
TRBJ2-4,TRBD2,once,TRBV5-1,TGCGCCAGCAGCTTGGAGCGGGAAAAAAACATTCAGTACTTC,CASSLEREKNIQYF
TRBJ1-6,NA,NA,TRBV7-3,TGTGCCAGCAGCTTGCCTGTTACAGGCCCCAGCTCCTATAATTCACCCCTCCACTTT,CASSLPVTGPSSYNSPLHF
TRBJ1-5,NA,few,TRBV20-1,TGCAGTGCTAGTAAGGGAGGGAACAATCAGCCCCAGCATTTT,CSASKGGNNQPQHF
TRBJ2-7,TRBD2,NA,TRBV7-9,TGTGCCAGCAGCCGCAGCCAGGGAGGGCACGAGCAGTACTTC,CASSRSQGGHEQYF
TRBJ2-2,NA,once,TRBV2,TGTGCCAGCAGGAGGGGGACCGGGGAGCTGTTTTTT,CASRRGTGELFF
TRBJ1-3,TRBD1,NA,TRBV27,TGTGCCAGCAGTCCATTGGGACAGGGTGTCAACACCATATATTTT,CASSPLGQGVNTIYF
TRBJ2-1,NA,NA,TRBV5-4,TGTGCCAGCGATGCGGGGCCTTACAACAACAATGAGCAGTTCTTC,CASDAGPYNNNEQFF
TRBJ1-4,TRBD1,once,TRBV25-1,TGTGCCAGCAGTGCCCCACCGGGACAGGGTGGGGAAAAACTGTTTTTT,CASSAPPGQGGEKLFF
TRBJ1-2,NA,NA,TRBV29-1,TGCAGCGACATCGGGACTAACTATGGCTACACCTTC,CSDIGTNYGYTF
TRBJ1-3,NA,NA,TRBV3-1/TRBV3-2,TGTGCCAGCAGCCGGACCGGGGTGGATGGAAACACCATATATTTT,CASSRTGVDGNTIYF
TRBJ2-4,TRBD2,NA,TRBV2,TGTGCCAGCATCTTGGGGAGGGCCGAGAGAGCCAAAAACATTCAGTACTTC,CASILGRAERAKNIQYF
TRBJ2-5,TRBD1,NA,TRBV28,TGTGCCAGCAGTCCAGGGGGTCCAAGAGAGACCCAGTACTTC,CASSPGGPRETQYF
TRBJ2-7,TRBD1,NA,TRBV6-5,TGTGCCAGCAGGCCCAGACAGGGGGTCTCCTACGAGCAGTACTTC,CASRPRQGVSYEQYF
TRBJ1-5,NA,few,TRBV28,TGTGCCAGCAGTCCCCCCATGTTACGGGATTTCAATCAGCCCCAGCATTTT,CASSPPMLRDFNQPQHF
TRBJ2-1,NA,NA,TRBV7-9,TGTGCCAGCAGCTCCAGAACAGGGTTTGGTTACAATGAGCAGTTCTTC,CASSSRTGFGYNEQFF
TRBJ2-2,NA,NA,TRBV7-9,TGTGCCCCCGAGGTCCCCGGGGAGCTGTTTTTT,CAPEVPGELFF
TRBJ2-3,TRBD2,once,TRBV9,TGTGCCAGCAGCGTACTAGCGGGGGGCACAGATACGCAGTATTTT,CASSVLAGGTDTQYF
TRBJ1-2,NA,NA,TRBV7-2,TGTGCCAGCAGCTTAGCCCAGAACAACAGGGGCTACACCTTC,CASSLAQNNRGYTF
TRBJ2-1,TRBD1,NA,TRBV18,TGTGCCAGCTTCTCCGGGACAGACTACAATGAGCAGTTCTTC,CASFSGTDYNEQFF
TRBJ1-4,TRBD1,once,TRBV5-1,TGCGCCAGCAGCCTGGGGACAGGGAATGAAAAACTGTTTTTT,CASSLGTGNEKLFF
TRBJ2-5,TRBD2,NA,TRBV9,TGTGCCAGCAGCGCCCCAGCGGGGGGAGGGGAGACCCAGTACTTC,CASSAPAGGGETQYF
TRBJ1-2,TRBD1,NA,TRBV9,TGTGCCAGCAGCGTAGGAGGGACAGTTATTAACTATGGCTACACCTTC,CASSVGGTVINYGYTF
TRBJ1-5,TRBD1,few,TRBV7-9,TGTGCCAGCAGCCCCGACAGGGTCTATCAGCCCCAGCATTTT,CASSPDRVYQPQHF
TRBJ2-1,NA,NA,TRBV2,TGTGCCAGCGGCGAACAGGGAGTCTATAGTGAGCAGTTCTTC,CASGEQGVYSEQFF